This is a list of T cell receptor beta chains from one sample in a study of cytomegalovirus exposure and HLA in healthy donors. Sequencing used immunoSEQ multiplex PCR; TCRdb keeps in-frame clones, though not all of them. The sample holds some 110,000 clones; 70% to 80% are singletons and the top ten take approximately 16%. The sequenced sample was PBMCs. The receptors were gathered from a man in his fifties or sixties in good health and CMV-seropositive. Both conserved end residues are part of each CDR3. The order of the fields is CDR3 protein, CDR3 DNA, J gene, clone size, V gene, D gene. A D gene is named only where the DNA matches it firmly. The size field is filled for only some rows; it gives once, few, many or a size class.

CASSRGLGTGVVGELFF | TGCGCCAGCAGCCGTGGGCTCGGCACAGGGGTTGTCGGGGAGCTGTTTTTT | TRBJ2-2 | - | TRBV5-1 | TRBD1
CASSVDDRSKNIQYF | TGTGCCAGCAGCGTAGACGACAGGTCCAAAAACATTCAGTACTTC | TRBJ2-4 | - | TRBV9 | -
CASSSGTGGEQYF | TGTGCCAGCAGCTCCGGGACAGGGGGCGAGCAGTACTTC | TRBJ2-7 | - | TRBV7-2 | TRBD1
CASASVRGGGRGNTIYF | TGTGCCAGCGCCTCAGTAAGGGGCGGGGGACGAGGAAACACCATATATTTT | TRBJ1-3 | - | TRBV28 | -
CASSSRDRVANYGYTF | TGTGCCAGCAGCTCCCGGGACAGGGTAGCTAACTATGGCTACACCTTC | TRBJ1-2 | - | TRBV7-9 | TRBD1
CASSEGLAGGHYEQYF | TGTGCCAGCAGTGAAGGACTAGCGGGAGGGCACTACGAGCAGTACTTC | TRBJ2-7 | - | TRBV25-1 | TRBD2
CSVGQGLVGYTF | TGCAGCGTTGGACAGGGCCTCGTGGGCTACACCTTC | TRBJ1-2 | - | TRBV29-1 | TRBD1
CASSFSAGPDTQYF | TGTGCCAGCAGCTTTTCGGCGGGGCCAGATACGCAGTATTTT | TRBJ2-3 | - | TRBV7-9 | -
CASSPQGAQTQYF | TGTGCCAGCTCACCACAGGGGGCGCAGACCCAGTACTTC | TRBJ2-5 | - | TRBV18 | TRBD1
CASIPAGQAYFPSGNTIYF | TGTGCCAGCATCCCGGCTGGACAGGCTTACTTTCCTTCTGGAAACACCATATATTTT | TRBJ1-3 | - | TRBV21-1 | -
CASSFEVNTEAFF | TGTGCCAGCAGTTTTGAGGTTAACACTGAAGCTTTCTTT | TRBJ1-1 | - | TRBV27 | -
CASSSAPRLWNTEAFF | TGTGCCAGCAGCTCAGCGCCCCGTCTGTGGAACACTGAAGCTTTCTTT | TRBJ1-1 | - | TRBV11-3 | -
CASSLATRGRYEQYF | TGTGCCAGCAGCTTAGCGACCAGGGGTCGTTACGAGCAGTACTTC | TRBJ2-7 | few | TRBV13 | -
CASFYQGAGELFF | TGTGCCAGCTTTTACCAGGGGGCCGGGGAGCTGTTTTTT | TRBJ2-2 | once | TRBV2 | TRBD1
CASSTRAKEKLFF | TGTGCCAGCAGCACCAGGGCGAAGGAAAAACTGTTTTTT | TRBJ1-4 | - | TRBV7-9 | -
CASSRTSGSTDTQYF | TGTGCCAGCAGCAGGACTAGCGGTAGCACAGATACGCAGTATTTT | TRBJ2-3 | - | TRBV6-5 | TRBD2
CSVDAGLVNEQFF | TGCAGCGTTGATGCGGGCCTCGTGAATGAGCAGTTCTTC | TRBJ2-1 | once | TRBV29-1 | -
CASSQGQGGPYWDTEAFF | TGTGCCAGCAGCCAGGGACAGGGGGGCCCCTATTGGGACACTGAAGCTTTCTTT | TRBJ1-1 | - | TRBV4-2 | TRBD1
CASSLAPLRGPTYEQYF | TGTGCCAGCAGCTTAGCGCCCCTTAGGGGTCCCACCTACGAGCAGTACTTC | TRBJ2-7 | - | TRBV7-9 | -
CASYDRNTDTQYF | TGTGCCAGCTACGACAGAAACACAGATACGCAGTATTTT | TRBJ2-3 | - | TRBV18 | -
CASIEGGYGELFF | TGCGCCAGCATAGAAGGGGGATACGGGGAGCTGTTTTTT | TRBJ2-2 | - | TRBV10-2 | -
CASSLGTGHSNTGELFF | TGTGCCAGCAGTTTGGGGACGGGACACTCGAACACCGGGGAGCTGTTTTTT | TRBJ2-2 | - | TRBV28 | -